This T cell receptor (beta chain) is drawn from a study of cytotoxic CD8 clonotypes in ibrutinib-treated CLL. Study-wide background: Response samples were taken after a median of approximately 11 months on treatment, range 6 to 36. There were, on average, around 260,000 productive templates and tens of thousands of productive rearrangements per sample. Study-level findings and limits: For progressing versus sustained-remission patients, sampling times were not the same. Clonality rose at ibrutinib response, held steady in sustained remission, and fell toward baseline at progression.

Comment on this clone: The antigen is undetermined.

Profiled with immunoSEQ multiplex PCR; TCRdb holds only in-frame clones, not every one. This table holds roughly 30,000 clones, about 80% found once. The sample in question was PBMCs, obtained after 36 months of ibrutinib treatment. The TCR was taken from a human donor with chronic lymphocytic leukemia.

CDR3 nucleotides: TGTGCCAGCCCCGCGGTCCAGCATAACTATGGCTACACCTTC. Amino acids: CASPAVQHNYGYTF. V is TRBV21-1 and J is TRBJ1-2. TRBV21-1 is assigned pseudogene status. The CDR3 loop spans 14 amino acids.